This T cell receptor (beta chain) was sequenced for a study of OX40 agonist ivuxolimab in advanced cancers. Study at large: Treatment received earlier with anti-PD-1, anti-PD-L1 or anti-CTLA-4 agents was allowed, and around 36% had some.

Clones were read by immunoSEQ multiplex PCR, and TCRdb kept only the in-frame ones, dropping some. This sample has 50,000 or so clones; approximately 84% occur once, and the top ten carry over 9.5%. CDR1 is MNHEY, CDR2 SMNVEV, per germline (reference sequence). V was cut by 6 bases and J by 5 bases, with 16 bases left in between. The CDR3 is 14 residues long. The TCR sequence derives from an adult with an advanced solid tumor such as melanoma, head and neck, liver or kidney cancer. Here the sequenced sample was CD4+ or CD8+ T cells sorted from blood, taken in a trial of the OX40 agonist ivuxolimab. The genes are TRBV27 and TRBJ2-5; the D gene is possibly TRBD2 (7 bases). Here the CDR3 reads CASSLVGGHETQYF. The CDR3 bases are TGTGCCAGCAGCTTAGTGGGGGGGCATGAGACCCAGTACTTC.